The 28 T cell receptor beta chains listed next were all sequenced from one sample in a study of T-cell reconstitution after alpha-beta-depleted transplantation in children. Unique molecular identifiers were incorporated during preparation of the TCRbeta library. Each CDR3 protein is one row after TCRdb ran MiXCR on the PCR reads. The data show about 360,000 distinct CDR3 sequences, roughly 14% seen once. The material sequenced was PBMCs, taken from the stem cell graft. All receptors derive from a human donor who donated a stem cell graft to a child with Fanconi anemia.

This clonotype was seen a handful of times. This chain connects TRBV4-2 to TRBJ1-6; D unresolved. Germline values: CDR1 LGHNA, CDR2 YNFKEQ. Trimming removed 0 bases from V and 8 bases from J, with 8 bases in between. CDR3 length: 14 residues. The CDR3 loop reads CASSQDGSYSPLHF. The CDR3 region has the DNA TGTGCCAGCAGCCAAGACGGCAGCTATTCACCCCTCCACTTT.

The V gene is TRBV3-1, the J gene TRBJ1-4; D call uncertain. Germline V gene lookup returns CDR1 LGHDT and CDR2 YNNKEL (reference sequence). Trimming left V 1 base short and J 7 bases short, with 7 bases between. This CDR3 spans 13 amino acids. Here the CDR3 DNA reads TGTGCCAGCAGCCAAGTACATTTTGAAAAACTGTTTTTT. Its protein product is CASSQVHFEKLFF.

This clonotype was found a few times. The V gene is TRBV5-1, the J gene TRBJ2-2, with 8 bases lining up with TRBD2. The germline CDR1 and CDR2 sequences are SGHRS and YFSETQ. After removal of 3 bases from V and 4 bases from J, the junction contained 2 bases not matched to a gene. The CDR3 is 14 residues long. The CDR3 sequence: CASSYGGATGELFF. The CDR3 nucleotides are TGCGCCAGCAGCTACGGGGGGGCCACCGGGGAGCTGTTTTTT.

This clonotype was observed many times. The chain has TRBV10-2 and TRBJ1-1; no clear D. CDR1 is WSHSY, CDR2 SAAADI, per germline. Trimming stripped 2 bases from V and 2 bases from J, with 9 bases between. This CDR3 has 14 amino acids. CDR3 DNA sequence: TGCGCCAGCAGTGAGCCAGGTCACAACACTGAAGCTTTCTTT. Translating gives CASSEPGHNTEAFF.

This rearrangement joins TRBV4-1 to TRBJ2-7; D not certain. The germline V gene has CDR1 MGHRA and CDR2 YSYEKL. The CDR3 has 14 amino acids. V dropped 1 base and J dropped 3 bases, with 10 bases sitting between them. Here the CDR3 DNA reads TGCGCCAGCAGCCAAGTTCTAGTGCACTACGAGCAGTACTTC. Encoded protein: CASSQVLVHYEQYF.

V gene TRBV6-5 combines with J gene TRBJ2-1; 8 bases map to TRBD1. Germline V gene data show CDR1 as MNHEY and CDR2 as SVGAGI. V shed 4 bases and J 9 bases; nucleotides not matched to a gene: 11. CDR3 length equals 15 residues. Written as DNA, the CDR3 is TGTGCCAGCAGTTCAATTAGGCAGGGGGCCCGTGAGCAGTTCTTC. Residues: CASSSIRQGAREQFF.

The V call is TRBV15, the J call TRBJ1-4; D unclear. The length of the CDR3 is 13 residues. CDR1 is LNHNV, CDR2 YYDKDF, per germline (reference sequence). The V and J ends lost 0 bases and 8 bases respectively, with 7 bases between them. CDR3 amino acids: CATSRDGPEKLFF. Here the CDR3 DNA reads TGTGCCACCAGCAGAGATGGGCCAGAAAAACTGTTTTTT.

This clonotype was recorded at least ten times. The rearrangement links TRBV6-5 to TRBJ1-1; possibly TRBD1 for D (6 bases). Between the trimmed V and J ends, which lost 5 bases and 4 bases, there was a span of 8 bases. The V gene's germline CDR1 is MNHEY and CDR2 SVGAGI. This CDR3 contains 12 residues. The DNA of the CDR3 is TGTGCCAGCAGTAAGGGGGGCACTGAAGCTTTCTTT. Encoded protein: CASSKGGTEAFF.

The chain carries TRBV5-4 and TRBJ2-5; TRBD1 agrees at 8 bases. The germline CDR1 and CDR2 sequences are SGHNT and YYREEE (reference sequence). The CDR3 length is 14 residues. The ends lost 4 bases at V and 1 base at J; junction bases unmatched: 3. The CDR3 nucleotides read TGTGCCAGCAGCGAAGGACAGGGCCAAGAGACCCAGTACTTC. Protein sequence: CASSEGQGQETQYF.

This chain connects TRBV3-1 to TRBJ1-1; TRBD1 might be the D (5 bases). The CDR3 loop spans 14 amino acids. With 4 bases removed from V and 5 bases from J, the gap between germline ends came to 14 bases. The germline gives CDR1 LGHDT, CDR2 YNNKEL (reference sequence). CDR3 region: CASSRQTGGTEAFF. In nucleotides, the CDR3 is TGTGCCAGCAGCCGACAAACGGGGGGTACTGAAGCTTTCTTT. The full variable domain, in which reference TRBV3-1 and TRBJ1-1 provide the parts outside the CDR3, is DTAVSQTPKYLVTQMGNDKSIKCEQNLGHDTMYWYKQDSKKFLKIMFSYNNKELIINETVPNRFSPKSPDKAHLNLHINSLELGDSAVYFCASSRQTGGTEAFFGQGTRLTVV.

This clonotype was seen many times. Here the CDR3 DNA reads TGTGCCAGCAGTCCGACCGGATTCGACGTCGAAGCTTTCTTT. Residues: CASSPTGFDVEAFF. The rearrangement links TRBV12-3 or TRBV12-4 to TRBJ1-1; D call uncertain. The CDR3 has 14 amino acids. V was shortened by 5 bases and J by 8 bases, with 18 bases between the two germline ends.

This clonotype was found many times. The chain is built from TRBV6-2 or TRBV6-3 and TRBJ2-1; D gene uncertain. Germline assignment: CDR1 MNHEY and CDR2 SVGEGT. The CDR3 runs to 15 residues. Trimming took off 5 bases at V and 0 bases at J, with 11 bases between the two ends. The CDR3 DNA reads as TGTGCCAGCAGTCAATATGCGGCCTCCTACAATGAGCAGTTCTTC. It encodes CASSQYAASYNEQFF.

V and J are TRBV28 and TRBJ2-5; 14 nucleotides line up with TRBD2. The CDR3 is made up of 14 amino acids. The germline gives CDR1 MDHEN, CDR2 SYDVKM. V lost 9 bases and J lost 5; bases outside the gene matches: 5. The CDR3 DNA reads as TGTGCCAGTGGACTAGCGGGGGGATGGGAGACCCAGTACTTC. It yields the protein CASGLAGGWETQYF.

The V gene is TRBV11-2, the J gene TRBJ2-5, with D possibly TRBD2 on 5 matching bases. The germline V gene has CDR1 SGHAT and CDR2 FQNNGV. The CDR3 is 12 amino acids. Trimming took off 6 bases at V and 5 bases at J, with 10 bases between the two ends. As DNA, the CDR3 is TGTGCCAGCAGACCCCCGGGGGAGACCCAGTACTTC. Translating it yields CASRPPGETQYF.

The chain's CDR3 is CASSQGWLTEAFF. The CDR3 bases are TGTGCCAGCAGCCAAGGGTGGCTGACTGAAGCTTTCTTT. The chain carries TRBV7-2 and TRBJ1-1, with D unclear. There are 13 residues in the CDR3. Trimming took 5 bases from V and 5 from J, leaving 12 bases between them. Germline V gene data show CDR1 as SGHTA and CDR2 as FQGNSA.

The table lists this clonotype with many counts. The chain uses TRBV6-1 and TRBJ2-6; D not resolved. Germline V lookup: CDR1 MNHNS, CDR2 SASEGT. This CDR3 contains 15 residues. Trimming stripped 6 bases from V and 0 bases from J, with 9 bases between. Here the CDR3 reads CASSSQNSGANVLTF. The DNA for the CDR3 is TGTGCCAGCAGCTCACAAAACTCTGGGGCCAACGTCCTGACTTTC.

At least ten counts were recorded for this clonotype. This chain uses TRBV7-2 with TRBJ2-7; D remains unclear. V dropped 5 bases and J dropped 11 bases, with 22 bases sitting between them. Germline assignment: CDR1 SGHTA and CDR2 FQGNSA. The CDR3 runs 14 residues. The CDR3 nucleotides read TGTGCCAGCAGCCCAGGACCTAACGAGGCAGCGAAGTACGTC. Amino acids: CASSPGPNEAAKYV.

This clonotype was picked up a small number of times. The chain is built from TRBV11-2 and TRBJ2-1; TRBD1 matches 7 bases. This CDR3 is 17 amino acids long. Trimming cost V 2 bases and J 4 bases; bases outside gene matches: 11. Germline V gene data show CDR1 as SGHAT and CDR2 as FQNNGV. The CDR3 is CASSLRGRRGPYNEQFF. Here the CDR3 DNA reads TGTGCCAGCAGCTTAAGGGGGCGAAGAGGCCCATACAATGAGCAGTTCTTC.

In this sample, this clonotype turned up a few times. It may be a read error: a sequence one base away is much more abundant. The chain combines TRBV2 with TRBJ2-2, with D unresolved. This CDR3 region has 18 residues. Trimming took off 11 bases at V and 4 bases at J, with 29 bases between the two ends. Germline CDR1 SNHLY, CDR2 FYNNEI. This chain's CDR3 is CARCSPPTSVGSTGELFF. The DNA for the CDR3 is TGTGCCCGCTGTTCCCCCCCTACGTCGGTCGGAAGCACCGGGGAGCTGTTTTTT.

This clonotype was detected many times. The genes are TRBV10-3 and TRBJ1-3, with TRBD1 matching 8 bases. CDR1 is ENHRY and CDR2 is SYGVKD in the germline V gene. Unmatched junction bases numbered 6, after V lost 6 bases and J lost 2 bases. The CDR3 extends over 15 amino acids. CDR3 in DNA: TGTGCCATCAGAGACAGGGGCGGGCCTGGAAACACCATATATTTT. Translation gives CAIRDRGGPGNTIYF.

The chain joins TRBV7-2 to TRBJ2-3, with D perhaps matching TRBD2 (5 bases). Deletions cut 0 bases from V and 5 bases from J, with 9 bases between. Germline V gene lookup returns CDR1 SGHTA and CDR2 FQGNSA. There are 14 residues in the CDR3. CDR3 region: CASSLALGEDTQYF. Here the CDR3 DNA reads TGTGCCAGCAGCTTAGCCCTCGGGGAAGATACGCAGTATTTT.

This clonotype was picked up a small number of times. This chain's CDR3 is CASSLLSPTVHNEKLFF. Written as DNA, the CDR3 is TGTGCCAGCAGTTTGCTGTCTCCTACGGTTCATAATGAAAAACTGTTTTTT. V is TRBV12-3 or TRBV12-4 and J is TRBJ1-4; D call uncertain. This CDR3 has 17 residues. Trimming removed 3 bases at V and 4 bases at J, with 18 bases between.

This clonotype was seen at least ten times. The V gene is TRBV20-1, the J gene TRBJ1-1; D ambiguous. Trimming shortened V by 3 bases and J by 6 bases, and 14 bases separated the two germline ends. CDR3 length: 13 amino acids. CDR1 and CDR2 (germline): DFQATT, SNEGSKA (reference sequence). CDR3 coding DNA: TGCAGTGCTAGCCCCGGGAATCGCCCTGAAGCTTTCTTT. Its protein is CSASPGNRPEAFF.

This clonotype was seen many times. Here the CDR3 DNA reads TGTGCCAGCAGTTTATTCGAACAGGGAGCGAAAAATGAGCAGTTCTTC. Its protein product is CASSLFEQGAKNEQFF. V gene TRBV27 combines with J gene TRBJ2-1; the D gene is possibly TRBD1 (6 bases). Germline V lookup: CDR1 MNHEY, CDR2 SMNVEV (reference sequence). The CDR3 covers 16 residues. V lost 1 base to trimming and J lost 7 bases, with 17 bases between them.

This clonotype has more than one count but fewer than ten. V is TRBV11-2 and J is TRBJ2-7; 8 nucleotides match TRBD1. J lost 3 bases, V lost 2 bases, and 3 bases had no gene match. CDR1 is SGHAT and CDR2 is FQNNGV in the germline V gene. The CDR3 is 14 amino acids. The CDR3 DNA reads TGTGCCAGCAGCTTAAACAGGGGGATCTACGAGCAGTACTTC. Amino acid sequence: CASSLNRGIYEQYF.

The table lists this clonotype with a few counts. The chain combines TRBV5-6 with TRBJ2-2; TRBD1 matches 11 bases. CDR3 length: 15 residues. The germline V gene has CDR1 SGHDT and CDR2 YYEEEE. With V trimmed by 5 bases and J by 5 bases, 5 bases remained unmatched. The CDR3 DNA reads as TGTGCCAGCAGTTCGGACAGGGGGCGGACCGGGGAGCTGTTTTTT. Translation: CASSSDRGRTGELFF. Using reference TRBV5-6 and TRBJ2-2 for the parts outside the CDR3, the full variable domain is DAGVTQSPTHLIKTRGQQVTLRCSPKSGHDTVSWYQQALGQGPQFIFQYYEEEERQRGNFPDRFSGHQFPNYSSELNVNALLLGDSALYLCASSSDRGRTGELFFGEGSRLTVL.

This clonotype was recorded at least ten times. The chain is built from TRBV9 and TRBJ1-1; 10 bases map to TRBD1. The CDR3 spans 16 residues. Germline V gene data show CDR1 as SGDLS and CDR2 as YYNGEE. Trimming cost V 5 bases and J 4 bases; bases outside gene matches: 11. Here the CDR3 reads CASSPFGTGAFTEAFF. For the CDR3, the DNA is TGTGCCAGCAGTCCCTTCGGGACAGGGGCATTCACTGAAGCTTTCTTT.

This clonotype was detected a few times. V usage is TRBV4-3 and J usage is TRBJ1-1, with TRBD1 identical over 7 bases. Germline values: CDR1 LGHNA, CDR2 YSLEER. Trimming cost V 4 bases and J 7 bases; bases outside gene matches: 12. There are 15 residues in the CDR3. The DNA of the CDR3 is TGCGCCAGCAGCCCGGGGGAACAGGGGCGTAGTGAAGCTTTCTTT. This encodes CASSPGEQGRSEAFF.